Below, 31 T cell receptor beta chains from the same sample are listed, as sequenced in a study of OX40 agonist ivuxolimab in advanced cancers. The method was immunoSEQ multiplex PCR; TCRdb's version includes in-frame clones alone and lacks a portion of them. The table records about 100,000 clones, approximately 80% of them present only once. Sequenced material: CD4+ or CD8+ T cells sorted from blood, taken in a trial of the OX40 agonist ivuxolimab. The receptors were sampled from an adult with an advanced solid tumor such as melanoma, head and neck, liver or kidney cancer.

The chain is built from TRBV11-2 and TRBJ2-7; 7 nucleotides align to TRBD1. V lost 5 bases to trimming and J lost 5 bases; unmatched junction nucleotides: 9. The germline V gene encodes CDR1 SGHAT and CDR2 FQNNGV. The CDR3 totals 14 residues. CDR3 loop: CASSRPTGTHEQYF. The CDR3 region has the DNA TGTGCCAGCAGCCGACCGACAGGGACCCACGAGCAGTACTTC.

The genes are TRBV18 and TRBJ1-3; 8 positions match TRBD1. The trim removed 1 base at V and 6 bases at J, leaving 5 bases unmatched. The germline V gene has CDR1 KGHSH and CDR2 LQKENI. The CDR3 loop spans 15 amino acids. The CDR3 is CASSPRTGSENTIYF. The CDR3 DNA reads as TGTGCCAGCTCACCACGGACAGGGTCAGAAAACACCATATATTTT. Full variable domain (missing parts from reference TRBV18 and TRBJ1-3): NAGVMQNPRHLVRRRGQEARLRCSPMKGHSHVYWYRQLPEEGLKFMVYLQKENIIDESGMPKERFSAEFPKEGPSILRIQQVVRGDSAAYFCASSPRTGSENTIYFGEGSWLTVV.

The chain joins TRBV6-1 to TRBJ2-2; perhaps TRBD1 as D (5 bases). CDR1 is MNHNS and CDR2 is SASEGT in the germline V gene. V was trimmed by 6 bases and J by 5 bases, leaving 10 bases between them. The CDR3 has 13 residues. This chain's CDR3 is CASRDTSTGELFF. CDR3 in DNA: TGTGCCAGCAGGGACACATCAACCGGGGAGCTGTTTTTT.

The chain links TRBV2 to TRBJ2-1; 13 bases map to TRBD2. The V segment lost 5 bases and the J segment 8 bases; nucleotides outside the gene matches: 9. CDR1 and CDR2 from the germline V gene are SNHLY and FYNNEI. The CDR3 sequence is 16 residues long. The CDR3 nucleotides are TGTGCCAGCAGTACCGCCGGGACTAGCGGGATTCATGAGCAGTTCTTC. This encodes CASSTAGTSGIHEQFF.

The genes are TRBV9 and TRBJ2-7; 12 bases are shared with TRBD1. V was pared by 0 bases and J by 9 bases, with 7 bases of the junction left unmatched. Looked up from germline, CDR1 is SGDLS and CDR2 is YYNGEE. The CDR3 is made up of 15 amino acids. CDR3 nucleotides: TGTGCCAGCAGCGTAGGGGCGGGACAGGGGGCTGTGCAGTACTTC. Its protein product is CASSVGAGQGAVQYF. Using reference TRBV9 and TRBJ2-7 for the parts outside the CDR3, the full variable domain is DSGVTQTPKHLITATGQRVTLRCSPRSGDLSVYWYQQSLDQGLQFLIQYYNGEERAKGNILERFSAQQFPDLHSELNLSSLELGDSALYFCASSVGAGQGAVQYFGPGTRLTVT.

In its sample, this clone was seen once. The chain joins TRBV5-1 to TRBJ1-2; a possible D gene is TRBD1 (6 bases). V dropped 5 bases and J dropped 8 bases, with 16 bases sitting between them. The CDR3 totals 13 residues. Per the germline V gene, CDR1 is SGHRS and CDR2 is YFSETQ. For the CDR3, the DNA is TGCGCCAGCAGGCACTCAGGGGAGGACGGCTACACCTTC. Translation: CASRHSGEDGYTF.

This clone came up a few times. Other DNA sequences within the sample encode an identical CDR3. The rearrangement links TRBV21-1 to TRBJ2-7; the table assigns TRBD1, which was not confirmed against the DNA. TRBV21-1 is listed as a pseudogene. The CDR3 has 13 residues. The CDR3: CASPRDREHEQYF. CDR3 DNA sequence: TGTGCCAGCCCGCGGGACAGGGAACACGAGCAGTACTTC.

V is TRBV5-1 and J is TRBJ2-1; TRBD2 matches at 15 bases. CDR3 length: 24 residues. J gave up 4 bases and V 5 bases, and 28 bases lay outside the gene matches. Per the germline V gene, CDR1 is SGHRS and CDR2 is YFSETQ. As DNA, the CDR3 is TGCGCCAGCAGGGGGTTCGGCCCGACAGGCGCCGGGACTAGCGGGAGGCCCACATACAATGAGCAGTTCTTC. Residues: CASRGFGPTGAGTSGRPTYNEQFF. The whole variable domain, filled in from reference TRBV5-1 and TRBJ2-1, reads KAGVTQTPRYLIKTRGQQVTLSCSPISGHRSVSWYQQTPGQGLQFLFEYFSETQRNKGNFPGRFSGRQFSNSRSEMNVSTLELGDSALYLCASRGFGPTGAGTSGRPTYNEQFFGPGTRLTVL.

In its sample, this clone was seen a few times. CDR3 sequence: CASSPGTSGRANTGELFF. In DNA form, the CDR3 reads TGTGCCAGCAGCCCCGGGACTAGCGGGAGGGCCAACACCGGGGAGCTGTTTTTT. The chain combines TRBV7-9 with TRBJ2-2; 16 bases are shared with TRBD2. The germline V gene encodes CDR1 SEHNR and CDR2 FQNEAQ (reference sequence). The ends lost 5 bases at V and 2 bases at J; junction bases unmatched: 5. The CDR3 runs to 18 residues.

The chain has TRBV19 and TRBJ1-5, with no clear D. With 3 bases removed from V and 4 bases from J, the gap between germline ends came to 13 bases. The germline V gene encodes CDR1 LNHDA and CDR2 SQIVND (reference sequence). The length of the CDR3 is 15 residues. Written as DNA, the CDR3 is TGTGCCAGTAGTATTTATTCGGGCACTAATCAGCCCCAGCATTTT. It codes for CASSIYSGTNQPQHF.

The V gene is TRBV15, the J gene TRBJ1-5; 7 bases map to TRBD1. The CDR3 sequence is 13 residues long. The germline V gene has CDR1 LNHNV and CDR2 YYDKDF (reference sequence). The V segment lost 6 bases and the J segment 1 base; nucleotides outside the gene matches: 0. CDR3 loop: CATRQGSNQPQHF. CDR3 DNA sequence: TGTGCCACCAGACAGGGGAGCAATCAGCCCCAGCATTTT.

The gene calls are TRBV5-1 and TRBJ1-1; 7 nucleotides agree with TRBD1. This CDR3 has 12 residues. J was trimmed by 6 bases and V by 4 bases; bases with no gene match: 3. In germline, CDR1 is SGHRS, CDR2 YFSETQ. This CDR3 is CASSLTGPEAFF. In nucleotides, the CDR3 is TGCGCCAGCAGCCTGACAGGGCCTGAAGCTTTCTTT.

The chain carries TRBV11-1 and TRBJ1-4, with D maybe TRBD1 (6 bases). The CDR3 length is 15 residues. Germline-derived CDR1 and CDR2 are SGHAT and FQDESV (reference sequence). V lost 3 bases and J lost 0, with 8 bases in between. CDR3 DNA: TGTGCCAGCAGCTTTGGACAGACAACTAATGAAAAACTGTTTTTT. Its protein product is CASSFGQTTNEKLFF.

Regarding this clone: Mismatch with germline at one junction end may stem from a read error. The chain uses TRBV23-1 and TRBJ2-5; 7 bases align to TRBD1. TRBV23-1 is marked as an open reading frame, function uncertain. The CDR3 is 16 amino acids. This chain's CDR3 is CANSQSRQGLTETQYF. DNA for the CDR3: TGCGCCAACAGTCAATCACGACAGGGTCTTACCGAGACCCAGTACTTC.

The chain has TRBV2 and TRBJ2-5; either TRBD1 or TRBD2 may fit D (6 bases each). V was shortened by 5 bases and J by 0 bases, with 16 bases between the two germline ends. CDR3 length: 16 residues. Germline V gene data show CDR1 as SNHLY and CDR2 as FYNNEI. The CDR3, as DNA: TGTGCCAGCAGTAGGCGGGACAATTCGTACCAAGAGACCCAGTACTTC. Protein: CASSRRDNSYQETQYF.

V and J are TRBV6-6 and TRBJ2-3; D is possibly TRBD1 (6 bases). Between the trimmed V and J ends, which lost 7 bases and 2 bases, there was a span of 13 bases. Germline V gene data show CDR1 as MNHNY and CDR2 as SVGAGI (reference sequence). The CDR3 length is 14 residues. As DNA, the CDR3 is TGTGCCAGCACCCTACAGGGTGTCACAGATACGCAGTATTTT. This encodes CASTLQGVTDTQYF.

The genes are TRBV5-1 and TRBJ1-1; 7 positions agree with TRBD1. The CDR3 totals 15 residues. The J segment lost 0 bases and the V segment lost 4 bases, leaving 6 bases of the junction unmatched. Germline CDR1 is SGHRS and CDR2 is YFSETQ. The CDR3 nucleotides are TGCGCCAGCAGCGACAGGGTTTCCATGAACACTGAAGCTTTCTTT. Translated, it gives CASSDRVSMNTEAFF.

This rearrangement joins TRBV10-2 to TRBJ2-2, with 7 positions matching TRBD2. J lost 3 bases, V lost 11 bases, and 9 bases had no gene match. Germline V lookup: CDR1 WSHSY, CDR2 SAAADI. The CDR3 totals 14 residues. The CDR3 sequence is CACWGGADTGELFF. The CDR3 DNA follows: TGCGCCTGCTGGGGAGGGGCTGACACCGGGGAGCTGTTTTTT.

A single count supports this clone. In DNA form, the CDR3 reads TGCGCCAGCAGCTCGGACAGGGGCGGCACCGGGGAGCTGTTTTTT. Its protein is CASSSDRGGTGELFF. The gene calls are TRBV5-1 and TRBJ2-2, with 9 bases aligning to TRBD1. This CDR3 is built from 15 residues. Losses at the gene ends were 3 bases for V and 4 bases for J; bases not matched to a gene: 4. Germline loops: CDR1 SGHRS, CDR2 YFSETQ. The full variable domain, with the rest looked up from reference TRBV5-1 and TRBJ2-2, is KAGVTQTPRYLIKTRGQQVTLSCSPISGHRSVSWYQQTPGQGLQFLFEYFSETQRNKGNFPGRFSGRQFSNSRSEMNVSTLELGDSALYLCASSSDRGGTGELFFGEGSRLTVL.

In regard to this clone: This sample also contains other DNA sequences that code for the same CDR3. This rearrangement joins TRBV19 to TRBJ1-5, with 10 positions matching TRBD1. The germline V gene encodes CDR1 LNHDA and CDR2 SQIVND (reference sequence). CDR3 length: 17 amino acids. V was clipped by 4 bases and J by 1 base; unmatched bases: 7. The CDR3 sequence is CASSTLGTGVSNQPQHF. The CDR3 coding sequence is TGTGCCAGTAGTACTCTCGGGACAGGGGTAAGCAATCAGCCCCAGCATTTT.

This clone was observed once. The J gene is TRBJ2-3, the V gene TRBV7-8; 7 bases map to TRBD2. The CDR3 has 15 residues. V lost 2 bases and J lost 1; bases outside the gene matches: 3. Germline-derived CDR1 and CDR2 are SGHVS and FQNEAQ. The CDR3 protein is CASSLWAGGTDTQYF. For the CDR3, the DNA is TGTGCCAGCAGCTTATGGGCGGGGGGCACAGATACGCAGTATTTT.

This clone showed up just a few times. This chain connects TRBV6-5 to TRBJ2-7; D could derive from TRBD1 or TRBD2 (5 bases each). V was cut by 4 bases and J by 6 bases, with 16 bases left in between. Per the germline V gene, CDR1 is MNHEY and CDR2 is SVGAGI. This CDR3 has 14 residues. The CDR3 region is CASSSRDQALEQYF. For the CDR3, the DNA is TGTGCCAGCAGTTCCCGGGACCAGGCCCTCGAGCAGTACTTC.

A single count supports this clone. This rearrangement joins TRBV4-3 to TRBJ1-6; no firm D call. The CDR3 is 16 amino acids. The V gene lost 3 bases and the J gene lost 0 bases, with 9 bases spanning the gap. The germline V gene has CDR1 LGHNA and CDR2 YSLEER. CDR3 protein: CASSQELSSYNSPLHF. The CDR3 nucleotides read TGCGCCAGCAGCCAGGAGCTTAGCTCCTATAATTCACCCCTCCACTTT.

The gene calls are TRBV7-8 and TRBJ1-3; D is possibly TRBD1 (5 bases). V was cut by 5 bases and J by 2 bases, with 7 bases left in between. Germline V CDR1 and CDR2: SGHVS, FQNEAQ. The CDR3 is 13 residues long. The CDR3: CASSMGPGNTIYF. The CDR3 nucleotides read TGTGCCAGCAGCATGGGACCTGGAAACACCATATATTTT.

This chain links TRBV10-1 with TRBJ2-4, with D possibly being TRBD1 or TRBD2 (6 bases each). The CDR3 contains 15 residues. Germline V gene sequence: CDR1 WNHNN, CDR2 SYGVQD (reference sequence). Trimming removed 3 bases at V and 7 bases at J, with 16 bases between. The CDR3 DNA sequence: TGCGCCAGCAGTGAAGGGGGACTTGGTTCGAACATTCAGTACTTC. It codes for CASSEGGLGSNIQYF.

The V and J genes are TRBV4-3 and TRBJ2-7, with 7 positions matching TRBD2. This CDR3 spans 16 amino acids. J lost 6 bases, V lost 1 base, and 12 bases had no gene match. Germline V gene lookup returns CDR1 LGHNA and CDR2 YSLEER. The CDR3 loop is CASSQGGGAGIGEQYF. DNA for the CDR3: TGCGCCAGCAGCCAAGGGGGCGGAGCGGGGATAGGCGAGCAGTACTTC.

This clone has just a few counts. The chain links TRBV5-6 to TRBJ1-4, with unresolved D. CDR1 is SGHDT and CDR2 is YYEEEE in the germline V gene. Between the trimmed V and J ends, which lost 2 bases and 7 bases, there was a span of 6 bases. The CDR3 consists of 12 residues. The CDR3 DNA reads TGTGCCAGCAGCTTCCAGAGTGAAAAACTGTTTTTT. Translated: CASSFQSEKLFF.

This rearrangement joins TRBV2 to TRBJ2-3; D is ambiguous. This CDR3 region has 13 residues. The ends were cut back, 0 bases at V and 3 bases at J, with 4 bases in the middle. Germline V CDR1 and CDR2: SNHLY, FYNNEI. The CDR3 DNA follows: TGTGCCAGCAGTGAAGCAGGAACAGATACGCAGTATTTT. This sequence encodes CASSEAGTDTQYF.

The chain joins TRBV5-1 to TRBJ2-3; D is tentatively TRBD1 or TRBD2 (5 bases each). The CDR3 has 15 residues. Trimming cost V 6 bases and J 2 bases, with 16 bases left between them. Germline CDR1 and CDR2: SGHRS and YFSETQ. This chain's CDR3 is CASTVLGESTDTQYF. Written as DNA, the CDR3 is TGCGCCAGCACCGTCCTGGGGGAATCCACAGATACGCAGTATTTT.

The rearrangement joins TRBV29-1 to TRBJ2-3; a possible D gene is TRBD1 (6 bases). The length of the CDR3 is 13 residues. Trimming left V 3 bases short and J 2 bases short, with 9 bases between. Germline assignment: CDR1 SQVTM and CDR2 ANQGSEA. This CDR3 is CSVDGTPTDTQYF. The DNA for the CDR3 is TGCAGCGTTGATGGGACACCCACAGATACGCAGTATTTT.

The chain is built from TRBV6-5 and TRBJ2-7; a possible D gene is TRBD1 (5 bases). The CDR3 spans 13 residues. V shed 10 bases and J shed 2 bases, with 15 bases lying between them. Germline assignment: CDR1 MNHEY and CDR2 SVGAGI. DNA of the CDR3: TGTGCCAACCTGGGCAGGGCCACCTACGAGCAGTACTTC. This encodes CANLGRATYEQYF.